Sequencing of this T cell receptor beta chain was carried out in a study of blood T cells in healthy people across ages. Next came a second PCR, run for about 6 to 11 cycles, which used a sample-barcoded 5' primer along with a J-beta primer mix. TCRdb re-called the 5' RACE reads through MiXCR, storing one row per CDR3 protein. The repertoire holds approximately 880,000 distinct CDR3 sequences, 45% to 50% seen once, with around 15% in the top ten. CDR3 length: 17 amino acids. The trim removed 2 bases at V and 3 bases at J, leaving 5 bases unmatched. Germline CDR1 reads MNHEY; CDR2 reads SMNVEV (reference sequence). Investigators took about 9.2 milliliters of peripheral blood from every donor. Per sample, no less than 6 micrograms of total RNA were extracted.

The sample consisted of blood. This rearrangement joins TRBV27 to TRBJ2-2, with TRBD2 matching 11 bases. This TCR came from a young man in good health. The CDR3: CASSLTPGLADTGELFF. DNA of the CDR3: TGTGCCAGCAGTTTAACTCCGGGACTAGCGGACACCGGGGAGCTGTTTTTT.